Listed below are T cell receptor beta chains from one sample, sequenced in a study of identical twins. TCRdb processed the 5' RACE reads anew with MiXCR; each CDR3 protein has one entry. Of 650,000 to 750,000 distinct CDR3 sequences in the sample, around 21% are singletons; the top ten hold roughly 4.3%. The same data also went into a second study, on T cells expressing NK-cell markers.

Sequencing used PBMCs. The source is a woman aged 18 to 35 in good health. CDR3s include the opening cysteine and the closing phenylalanine or tryptophan. The D gene is left open where the match is weak. Rows may omit the clone size; those that give it use once, few, many or a size class.

j_call d_call v_call clone_size cdr3_aa cdr3_nt
TRBJ1-1 . TRBV20-1 . CSARGNEVLIPRAFF TGCAGTGCTAGAGGGAACGAGGTCCTCATACCCCGAGCTTTCTTT
TRBJ2-1 TRBD2 TRBV12-3/TRBV12-4 few CASSRPGLAGGYNEQFF TGTGCCAGCAGTCGCCCGGGACTAGCGGGAGGGTACAATGAGCAGTTCTTC
TRBJ2-2 TRBD2 TRBV6-5 few CASSYSPRGGTGELFF TGTGCCAGCAGTTACTCCCCCCGGGGGGGCACCGGGGAGCTGTTTTTT
TRBJ2-3 . TRBV6-5 . CASSYSSGRGGADTQYF TGTGCCAGCAGTTACTCGTCCGGGCGGGGTGGGGCAGATACGCAGTATTTT
TRBJ2-1 . TRBV24-1 few CATGKGHYNEQFF TGTGCCACCGGGAAAGGGCACTACAATGAGCAGTTCTTC
TRBJ2-1 . TRBV4-2 . CASSQELSRAAKRQFF TGTGCCAGCAGCCAAGAGTTGTCCCGGGCGGCGAAGCGGCAGTTCTTC
TRBJ1-1 . TRBV6-1 once CASSRKENTEAFF TGTGCCAGCAGTAGAAAGGAGAACACTGAAGCTTTCTTT
TRBJ2-7 TRBD2 TRBV6-5 . CASSYSTRERGYEQYF TGTGCCAGCAGTTACTCGACGCGGGAGAGGGGCTACGAGCAGTACTTC
TRBJ2-3 . TRBV18 few CASSPLTRHTQYF TGTGCCAGCTCACCATTAACCAGACATACGCAGTATTTT
TRBJ2-1 TRBD2 TRBV7-9 . CASSPGGSMLNEQFF TGTGCCAGCAGCCCGGGCGGGAGTATGTTGAATGAGCAGTTCTTC
TRBJ2-7 . TRBV7-9 few CASSPLGGRSYEQYF TGTGCCAGCAGCCCCCTCGGCGGCAGATCCTACGAGCAGTACTTC
TRBJ1-1 . TRBV12-3/TRBV12-4 . CASSFGDRQAFF TGTGCCAGCAGTTTTGGCGACAGACAGGCTTTCTTT
TRBJ2-7 . TRBV27 few CASSYQAGLGYEQYF TGTGCCAGCAGTTACCAAGCGGGCCTAGGCTACGAGCAGTACTTC
TRBJ2-7 . TRBV29-1 many CSVGTDYEQYF TGCAGCGTCGGCACCGACTACGAGCAGTACTTC
TRBJ2-3 . TRBV5-6 . CASSLTPQSTDTQYF TGTGCCAGCAGCCTCACCCCTCAGAGCACAGATACGCAGTATTTT
TRBJ2-1 . TRBV10-1 . CASSDSRPLMGGVQFF TGCGCCAGCAGTGACTCGAGGCCTCTCATGGGCGGAGTGCAGTTCTTC
TRBJ1-5 . TRBV5-1 many CASSREPGTGQPQHF TGCGCCAGCAGCCGGGAACCGGGCACAGGGCAGCCCCAGCATTTT
TRBJ2-3 . TRBV15 . CATSRTSTDTQYF TGTGCCACCAGCCGGACTAGCACAGATACGCAGTATTTT
TRBJ2-3 TRBD2 TRBV5-1 few CASSLQTSGASGTQYF TGCGCCAGCAGCTTACAGACTAGCGGGGCATCCGGTACGCAGTATTTT
TRBJ2-7 . TRBV7-9 . CASSLGPGGIDEQYF TGTGCCAGCAGCTTAGGACCGGGGGGCATCGACGAGCAGTACTTC
TRBJ2-7 . TRBV5-1 few CASSLWVTGSTGEQYF TGCGCCAGCAGCTTGTGGGTCACTGGGAGCACGGGCGAGCAGTACTTC
TRBJ2-5 . TRBV7-7 many CASSSTRQETQYF TGTGCCAGCAGCTCGACGAGGCAGGAGACCCAGTACTTC